This record concerns one T cell receptor (beta chain) sequence. Its target is unknown. Assay used: immunoSEQ multiplex PCR; TCRdb lists only in-frame clones, some missing. The sample lists roughly 80,000 clones; about 84% were seen once. V was trimmed by 8 bases and J by 4 bases, leaving 14 bases between them. The CDR3 has 13 amino acids. Every patient had mismatch repair deficiency by PCR or immunohistochemistry. This entry comes from a study of PD-1 blockade in mismatch repair-deficient tumors. Study-wide context: All were previously treated, progressing patients with some twelve mismatch repair-deficient cancer types. Study conclusions and caveats: After pembrolizumab, tumor-resident clones rose rapidly, then generally contracted before radiologic responses.

The receptor was isolated from an adult with mismatch repair-deficient cancer. The rearrangement joins TRBV23-1 to TRBJ1-2; unclear D gene. TRBV23-1 carries the ORF label, with uncertain function. The starting material was peripheral blood, obtained 12 weeks after starting pembrolizumab. DNA for the CDR3: TGCGCCAGCCAGGCAGACTGGGGCTATGGCTACACCTTC. Residues: CASQADWGYGYTF.